One sample yielded the 9 T cell receptor beta chains listed below, sequenced in a study of shared clonotypes between healthy human individuals. TCRdb keeps only in-frame clones here, not all; method: immunoSEQ multiplex PCR. This sample has over a million clones, with around 98.5% found just once. Sequencing used naive CD4+ T cells sorted from blood. Regarding subset: CD45RA+ positively selected. The receptors derive from a young man in good health.

The chain employs TRBV6-4 and TRBJ2-6; D is uncertain. The germline V gene has CDR1 MRHNA and CDR2 SNTAGT. V shed 0 bases and J shed 0 bases, with 9 bases lying between them. The CDR3 is 17 residues long. The CDR3 protein is CASSDSKSGSGANVLTF. The CDR3 nucleotides read TGTGCCAGCAGTGACTCGAAGTCGGGCTCTGGGGCCAACGTCCTGACTTTC.

The chain couples TRBV7-3 to TRBJ2-1; 7 bases fit TRBD2. The trim removed 3 bases at V and 2 bases at J, leaving 4 bases unmatched. Germline values: CDR1 SGHTA, CDR2 FQGTGA. This CDR3 comprises 15 residues. The CDR3 nucleotides are TGTGCCAGCAGCTTCATGGGAGGGCCCTACAATGAGCAGTTCTTC. Translating gives CASSFMGGPYNEQFF.

The chain uses TRBV2 and TRBJ2-7, with D perhaps matching TRBD1 (6 bases). V lost 3 bases and J lost 6, with 9 bases in between. There are 12 residues in the CDR3. CDR1 is SNHLY and CDR2 is FYNNEI in the germline V gene. CDR3 in amino acids: CASSDVGAEQYF. For the CDR3, the DNA is TGTGCCAGCAGTGATGTGGGGGCCGAGCAGTACTTC.

The chain recombines TRBV5-6 with TRBJ2-7; D is unresolved. The CDR3 covers 15 residues. V lost 5 bases to trimming and J lost 0 bases, with 15 bases between them. Germline assignment: CDR1 SGHDT and CDR2 YYEEEE. This CDR3 reads CASRSRGWSSYEQYF. CDR3 in DNA: TGTGCCAGCAGGAGCCGAGGTTGGAGCTCCTACGAGCAGTACTTC.

The J gene is TRBJ1-2, the V gene TRBV29-1; D is perhaps TRBD1 (5 bases). The CDR3 runs to 15 residues. Trimming left V 2 bases short and J 4 bases short, with 17 bases between. CDR1 and CDR2 from the germline V gene are SQVTM and ANQGSEA. DNA of the CDR3: TGCAGCGTTGAAAGGGGCGGACCTGTCGTCTATGGCTACACCTTC. Its protein product is CSVERGGPVVYGYTF.

The chain is built from TRBV20-1 and TRBJ2-1, with D uncertain. Germline V gives CDR1 DFQATT, CDR2 SNEGSKA (reference sequence). This CDR3 has 10 amino acids. V was shortened by 6 bases and J by 9 bases, with 9 bases between the two germline ends. The CDR3 sequence: CSAMEREQFF. As DNA, the CDR3 is TGCAGTGCCATGGAGCGTGAGCAGTTCTTC.

J is TRBJ1-1 and V is TRBV9; D unclear. Germline-derived CDR1 and CDR2 are SGDLS and YYNGEE. V lost 7 bases, J lost 1 base, and 14 bases lay in between. The length of the CDR3 is 14 residues. The CDR3 coding sequence is TGTGCCAGCTCATTAAGAGTGGGGAACACTGAAGCTTTCTTT. Its protein product is CASSLRVGNTEAFF.

The rearrangement uses TRBV5-4 and TRBJ2-7; TRBD1 matches 11 bases. The CDR3 sequence is 15 residues long. Germline lookup yields CDR1 SGHNT and CDR2 YYREEE (reference sequence). With 0 bases clipped from V and 3 bases from J, the junction kept 2 bases outside the gene matches. The CDR3 protein is CASSLVGTGGYEQYF. In DNA form, the CDR3 reads TGTGCCAGCAGCTTGGTAGGGACAGGGGGCTACGAGCAGTACTTC.

Turning to this clone: Sequence at one end of the junction differs from germline and may be a read error. The V call is TRBV7-7, the J call TRBJ2-5; 7 nucleotides agree with TRBD1. The CDR3 has 14 residues. Looked up from germline, CDR1 is SSHAT and CDR2 is FNYEAQ (reference sequence). DNA of the CDR3: TGTGCTAGCAGCAGAGGGACAGAGCAAGAGACCCAGTACTTC. Translation: CASSRGTEQETQYF.